Ten or more counts support the clone carrying this TCR beta chain. The junction had 6 bases not matched to a gene; V was cut back by 3 bases and J by 4 bases. The germline V gene encodes CDR1 SGHTA and CDR2 FQGNSA. CDR3 length equals 15 residues. This specimen comes from a study of T cells in Graves' hyperthyroidism and ophthalmopathy. TCR beta CDR3 region amplification was performed from RNA transcripts. During a first-round RT-PCR of the TCR CDR3, the HTBI primer set was used. TCRdb analysed the multiplex PCR reads with MiXCR anew, one entry per CDR3 protein. The table shows some 340,000 distinct CDR3 sequences, with approximately 15% occurring only once.

The receptor comes from a woman in her thirties or forties with Graves' ophthalmopathy. Sequencing was carried out using blood. The V call is TRBV7-2, the J call TRBJ2-7, with 10 positions matching TRBD1. The CDR3 DNA reads TGTGCCAGCAGCTTGGACAGGGGGTCCCAATACGAGCAGTACTTC. It translates to CASSLDRGSQYEQYF.